The clone carrying this T cell receptor (beta chain) has a handful of counts. What it binds is not known. The sample belongs to a study of metastatic and nonmetastatic thyroid tumors. Looking at the study overall: Repertoire comparisons spanned blood and tumor or nodule tissue from malignant and benign thyroid patients. Study-wide findings and caveats: Reports indicated that malignant thyroid tumors showed significantly higher TCR beta diversity than benign nodules did, in blood and tumor.

All patients were untreated before thyroid surgery. Source study methods: A distant-metastasis classifier for papillary thyroid cancer was built using CDR3 differences across clinicopathological groups. TCRdb used MiXCR to call clones anew from the PCR reads. Clone size and V and J calls follow TCRdb, not the original study. The profile shows 6,600 or so clones, approximately 32% of them singletons. The sequence derives from a female donor with papillary thyroid cancer or a benign thyroid nodule (not recorded which). Some clones in this sample may be carry-over from other donors' samples. Source material: tumor tissue.

The CDR3 protein is CASSITGLAGEQFF. The DNA of the CDR3 is TGTGCCAGTAGTATAACGGGACTAGCGGGAGAGCAGTTCTTC. The V gene is TRBV19, the J gene TRBJ2-1; 13 bases line up with TRBD2. The CDR3 sequence is 14 residues long. V lost 2 bases and J lost 10; bases outside the gene matches: 2. Germline V CDR1 and CDR2: LNHDA, SQIVND (reference sequence).